A selection of T cell receptor beta chains follows, all from one sample in a study of blood T cell repertoires in COVID-19. This table comes from immunoSEQ multiplex PCR, and its TCRdb copy is limited to in-frame clones, with some not included. Found here are just under 60,000 clones, 70% to 80% of them singletons; the top ten hold around 12%. The sample taken for sequencing was peripheral blood. The receptors were sampled from a man older than 75 with acute or convalescent COVID-19. CDR3s include the opening cysteine and the closing phenylalanine or tryptophan. Clone size appears in some rows only: once, few, many, or a class for an expanded clone.

J gene	V gene	clone size	CDR3 protein
TRBJ1-5	TRBV2	once	CASSAARGPNQPQHF
TRBJ2-1	TRBV5-1	few	CASSTGQGALYEQFF
TRBJ2-2	TRBV6-5	few	CASRPNQGVGGELFF
TRBJ2-7	TRBV24-1	once	CATSGGATYEQYF
TRBJ2-1	TRBV25-1	NA	CASSAGGAGFF
TRBJ2-7	TRBV6-2/TRBV6-3	NA	CASSYRGGNEQYF
TRBJ2-2	TRBV18	NA	CASSPEAGTGTGELFF
TRBJ1-1	TRBV29-1	NA	CSVEDTTPGTVAFF
TRBJ2-5	TRBV18	NA	CASSPDTAAQYF
TRBJ2-1	TRBV5-1	few	CASSSPRTGFANEQFF
TRBJ2-1	TRBV18	NA	CASSPRTTAEQFF
TRBJ2-1	TRBV3-1/TRBV3-2	once	CASSDLAASSYNEQFF
TRBJ2-3	TRBV7-6	once	CASSPQGGDSTDTQYF
TRBJ2-3	TRBV11-2	NA	CASSLTGGPDTQYF